These 8 T cell receptor beta chains share one sample of origin, sequenced in a study of lymphopenia after photon versus proton radiotherapy. TCRdb's copy holds only in-frame clones and misses some; the assay was immunoSEQ multiplex PCR. The sample holds 6,500 to 8,500 clones; approximately 93% are singletons and the top ten take 1.6%. The material sequenced was peripheral blood, taken from a patient treated with photon-based radiotherapy. The receptors were sampled from a woman between 45 and 60 years old with cholangiocarcinoma.

The chain carries TRBV15 and TRBJ1-4; the D gene is possibly TRBD1 (5 bases). The CDR3 consists of 14 residues. The germline V gene encodes CDR1 LNHNV and CDR2 YYDKDF (reference sequence). V dropped 5 bases and J dropped 4 bases, with 11 bases sitting between them. CDR3 loop: CATSPYRYNEKLFF. The CDR3 coding sequence is TGTGCCACCAGCCCTTACAGGTATAATGAAAAACTGTTTTTT.

This chain uses TRBV9 with TRBJ1-1, with D unclear. V was trimmed by 0 bases and J by 3 bases, leaving 12 bases between them. The CDR3 has 15 amino acids. Germline V CDR1 and CDR2: SGDLS, YYNGEE. The CDR3 sequence: CASSVGSGSHTEAFF. DNA for the CDR3: TGTGCCAGCAGCGTAGGTAGCGGGAGTCACACTGAAGCTTTCTTT. Full variable domain (outside the CDR3, taken from reference TRBV9 and TRBJ1-1): DSGVTQTPKHLITATGQRVTLRCSPRSGDLSVYWYQQSLDQGLQFLIQYYNGEERAKGNILERFSAQQFPDLHSELNLSSLELGDSALYFCASSVGSGSHTEAFFGQGTRLTVV.

This sequence joins TRBV4-1 and TRBJ2-1, with 8 bases matching TRBD1. The ends lost 3 bases at V and 4 bases at J; junction bases unmatched: 2. Germline V CDR1 and CDR2: MGHRA, YSYEKL. The CDR3 sequence is 14 residues long. The chain's CDR3 is CASSHGQGYNEQFF. CDR3 nucleotide sequence: TGCGCCAGCAGCCACGGACAGGGTTACAATGAGCAGTTCTTC.

The chain employs TRBV11-2 and TRBJ1-1; D unclear. Between the trimmed V and J ends, which lost 3 bases and 1 base, there was a span of 9 bases. The CDR3 loop spans 14 amino acids. Per the germline V gene, CDR1 is SGHAT and CDR2 is FQNNGV. The CDR3 sequence is CASSFPTPNTEAFF. The CDR3 DNA follows: TGTGCCAGCAGCTTCCCCACCCCGAACACTGAAGCTTTCTTT.

V usage is TRBV19 and J usage is TRBJ1-4; D gene uncertain. The CDR3 spans 15 residues. Per the germline V gene, CDR1 is LNHDA and CDR2 is SQIVND (reference sequence). Between the trimmed V and J ends, which lost 3 bases and 7 bases, there was a span of 15 bases. The CDR3 bases are TGTGCCAGTAGTATTCCCGGCAGGTCCCCTGAAAAACTGTTTTTT. This translates into CASSIPGRSPEKLFF. Using reference TRBV19 and TRBJ1-4 for the parts outside the CDR3, the full variable domain is DGGITQSPKYLFRKEGQNVTLSCEQNLNHDAMYWYRQDPGQGLRLIYYSQIVNDFQKGDIAEGYSVSREKKESFPLTVTSAQKNPTAFYLCASSIPGRSPEKLFFGSGTQLSVL.

This clone was seen a few times. An end of the junction does not agree with germline; a read error may underlie this. V is TRBV5-6 and J is TRBJ2-7; D is possibly TRBD1 or TRBD2 (5 bases each). CDR1 and CDR2 from the germline V gene are SGHDT and YYEEEE. The CDR3 is 12 amino acids. Here the CDR3 DNA reads TGTGCCAGCAGCTCCGGCACCGGGACCGATGTCTTC. Its protein is CASSSGTGTDVF.

This chain joins TRBV16 and TRBJ2-1; possible D gene TRBD1, 6 bases. The CDR3 covers 14 residues. The V end was cut by 8 bases, the J end by 4 bases, with 15 bases between. From germline, CDR1 is KGHSY and CDR2 FQNENV. The CDR3, as DNA: TGTGCCAGCGGGATGAGGGGGAGATACAATGAGCAGTTCTTC. Protein sequence: CASGMRGRYNEQFF.

This clone came up once. The chain joins TRBV6-6 to TRBJ1-4; D is unclear. V was cut by 2 bases and J by 8 bases, with 3 bases left in between. This CDR3 region has 11 residues. CDR1 and CDR2 (germline): MNHNY, SVGAGI (reference sequence). CDR3 sequence reads: CASSYVEKLFF. The DNA for the CDR3 is TGTGCCAGCAGTTACGTGGAAAAACTGTTTTTT.